Below, 21 T cell receptor beta chains from the same sample are listed, as sequenced in a study of blood T cell repertoires in COVID-19. The assay was immunoSEQ multiplex PCR, and TCRdb's table has in-frame clones only and misses some. The sample consists of some 74,000 clones, about 80% of them appearing once. Sequencing was carried out using peripheral blood. These receptors all come from a man older than 75 with acute or convalescent COVID-19.

On this clone: A far larger clone differs by one base, so this is likely a read error. The chain employs TRBV19 and TRBJ1-1; maybe TRBD1 (5 bases). The germline V gene encodes CDR1 LNHDA and CDR2 SQIVND (reference sequence). CDR3 length equals 17 residues. CDR3 nucleotide sequence: TGTGGCAGTAGTATCCCGGGGGGGGGACTCGGGAACACTGAAGCTTTCTTT. This gives the protein CGSSIPGGGLGNTEAFF. Full variable domain (remainder filled in from reference TRBV19 and TRBJ1-1): DGGITQSPKYLFRKEGQNVTLSCEQNLNHDAMYWYRQDPGQGLRLIYYSQIVNDFQKGDIAEGYSVSREKKESFPLTVTSAQKNPTAFYLCGSSIPGGGLGNTEAFFGQGTRLTVV.

V is TRBV27 and J is TRBJ1-5, with 10 bases that match TRBD1. There are 20 residues in the CDR3. CDR1 is MNHEY, CDR2 SMNVEV, per germline (reference sequence). After removal of 6 bases from V and 2 bases from J, the junction contained 19 bases not matched to a gene. CDR3: CASRTGTGVADYLCNQPQHF. Written as DNA, the CDR3 is TGTGCCAGCAGGACCGGGACAGGGGTCGCCGACTACTTATGCAATCAGCCCCAGCATTTT.

The chain joins TRBV29-1 to TRBJ2-1; no clear D gene. Per the germline V gene, CDR1 is SQVTM and CDR2 is ANQGSEA. Trimming left V 4 bases short and J 9 bases short, with 7 bases between. This CDR3 has 10 amino acids. The CDR3 here is CSVGYGEQFF. The CDR3 nucleotides read TGCAGCGTTGGGTACGGTGAGCAGTTCTTC.

J is TRBJ2-5 and V is TRBV12-3 or TRBV12-4; tentative D call: TRBD2 (6 bases). The V end was cut by 0 bases, the J end by 4 bases, with 6 bases between. The CDR3 totals 13 residues. The CDR3 region has the DNA TGTGCCAGCAGTTTAGCGGGAGGAGAGACCCAGTACTTC. Its translation is CASSLAGGETQYF.

The chain combines TRBV5-4 with TRBJ1-4, with D unclear. V was shortened by 4 bases and J by 0 bases, with 7 bases between the two germline ends. The CDR3 extends over 14 amino acids. CDR1 is SGHNT and CDR2 is YYREEE in the germline V gene (reference sequence). The CDR3 reads CASSRDSTNEKLFF. The DNA for the CDR3 is TGTGCCAGCAGCCGGGATTCAACTAATGAAAAACTGTTTTTT.

This chain connects TRBV7-3 to TRBJ2-5, with 7 bases matching TRBD1. In germline, CDR1 is SGHTA, CDR2 FQGTGA. V shed 3 bases, J shed 5 bases, and the junction held 9 bases outside the gene matches. CDR3 size: 15 residues. The CDR3 DNA reads as TGTGCCAGCAGCTTCGACAGGGCCCCGTTGGAGACCCAGTACTTC. Residues: CASSFDRAPLETQYF.

The genes are TRBV18 and TRBJ1-2, with 8 nucleotides matching TRBD1. CDR1 is KGHSH, CDR2 LQKENI, per germline. J lost 4 bases, V lost 3 bases, and 7 bases had no gene match. This CDR3 contains 15 residues. CDR3 nucleotide sequence: TGTGCCAGCTCACCCCCATGGACAGGGAGCTATGGCTACACCTTC. Amino acid sequence: CASSPPWTGSYGYTF.

The chain links TRBV5-1 to TRBJ2-7, with D maybe TRBD2 (6 bases). CDR3 length: 14 residues. Trimming stripped 1 base from V and 5 bases from J, with 13 bases between. Looked up from germline, CDR1 is SGHRS and CDR2 is YFSETQ. The CDR3, as DNA: TGCGCCAGCAGCTTGTATGAGGACTACGACGAGCAGTACTTC. The encoded protein is CASSLYEDYDEQYF.

The chain employs TRBV5-8 and TRBJ2-1; D perhaps matches TRBD1 (5 bases). Trimming shortened V by 5 bases and J by 8 bases, and 11 bases separated the two germline ends. Germline values: CDR1 SGHTS, CDR2 YDEGEE. This CDR3 has 12 amino acids. CDR3 DNA sequence: TGTGCCAGCAGTCCTGGACACTATGAGCAGTTCTTC. Translation gives CASSPGHYEQFF.

This sequence joins TRBV18 and TRBJ1-3; tentative D call: TRBD1 (5 bases). V lost 3 bases to trimming and J lost 2 bases, with 14 bases between them. The CDR3 totals 16 residues. The germline CDR1 and CDR2 sequences are KGHSH and LQKENI. The CDR3 sequence is CASSPPGRAPGNTIYF. The CDR3 DNA is TGTGCCAGCTCACCCCCAGGCAGGGCTCCTGGAAACACCATATATTTT.

The rearrangement joins TRBV7-8 to TRBJ1-1, with a weak D call TRBD1 (5 bases). The CDR3 sequence is 14 residues long. Germline CDR1 reads SGHVS; CDR2 reads FQNEAQ. Trimming left V 2 bases short and J 3 bases short, with 10 bases between. DNA for the CDR3: TGTGCCAGCAGCTTACTGGGGGGGGACACTGAAGCTTTCTTT. Amino acids: CASSLLGGDTEAFF.

The rearrangement links TRBV18 to TRBJ1-2; tentative D call: TRBD1 (5 bases). The V and J ends lost 2 bases and 4 bases respectively, with 8 bases between them. Germline values: CDR1 KGHSH, CDR2 LQKENI. The CDR3 is 13 amino acids. The CDR3 is CASSPATAYGYTF. The DNA of the CDR3 is TGTGCCAGCTCACCAGCGACAGCCTATGGCTACACCTTC.

V usage is TRBV5-1 and J usage is TRBJ1-3, with D tentatively TRBD1 (5 bases). CDR1 and CDR2 from the germline V gene are SGHRS and YFSETQ. This CDR3 comprises 15 residues. Trimming took off 3 bases at V and 0 bases at J, with 10 bases between the two ends. CDR3 in DNA: TGCGCCAGCAGCTCGGGGGGAGTCTCTGGAAACACCATATATTTT. Its protein is CASSSGGVSGNTIYF.

The chain uses TRBV28 and TRBJ1-5; 8 bases are a match to TRBD1. The CDR3 is made up of 14 amino acids. Germline V lookup: CDR1 MDHEN, CDR2 SYDVKM. The V gene end was trimmed by 4 bases and the J gene end by 3 bases; junction bases not matched to a gene: 2. The CDR3 DNA is TGTGCCAGCAGTTCGACAGGGGCCAATCAGCCCCAGCATTTT. Translated, it gives CASSSTGANQPQHF. The full variable domain, in which reference TRBV28 and TRBJ1-5 provide the parts outside the CDR3, is DVKVTQSSRYLVKRTGEKVFLECVQDMDHENMFWYRQDPGLGLRLIYFSYDVKMKEKGDIPEGYSVSREKKERFSLILESASTNQTSMYLCASSSTGANQPQHFGDGTRLSIL.

The chain combines TRBV18 with TRBJ2-1, with TRBD1 as a possible D gene (6 bases). Trimming shortened V by 7 bases and J by 4 bases, and 11 bases separated the two germline ends. The CDR3 runs 13 residues. Germline loops: CDR1 KGHSH, CDR2 LQKENI. The CDR3 sequence: CASLQGAYNEQFF. In DNA, the CDR3 is TGTGCCAGCTTACAGGGAGCATACAATGAGCAGTTCTTC.

The genes are TRBV19 and TRBJ1-5; TRBD1 is a possible D gene (6 bases). CDR1 LNHDA and CDR2 SQIVND come from the germline V gene (reference sequence). The ends were cut back, 3 bases at V and 6 bases at J, with 6 bases in the middle. This CDR3 has 12 residues. The CDR3 DNA is TGTGCCAGTAGTATCAGGGGTCAGCCCCAGCATTTT. This gives the protein CASSIRGQPQHF. Looking up the rest from reference TRBV19 and TRBJ1-5 gives the full variable domain: DGGITQSPKYLFRKEGQNVTLSCEQNLNHDAMYWYRQDPGQGLRLIYYSQIVNDFQKGDIAEGYSVSREKKESFPLTVTSAQKNPTAFYLCASSIRGQPQHFGDGTRLSIL.

The chain is built from TRBV4-2 and TRBJ2-3; TRBD1 is a possible D gene (8 bases). CDR1 and CDR2 from the germline V gene are LGHNA and YNFKEQ. This CDR3 spans 15 amino acids. V lost 4 bases and J 5 bases, leaving 16 bases between the germline ends. Here the CDR3 DNA reads TGTGCCAGCAGCCGAGGACTAGGGACAGGAGATACGCAGTATTTT. As protein: CASSRGLGTGDTQYF.

The genes are TRBV9 and TRBJ1-2; D might be TRBD1 (6 bases). Per germline, CDR1 SGDLS and CDR2 YYNGEE. V was trimmed by 3 bases and J by 2 bases, leaving 11 bases between them. This CDR3 region has 14 residues. CDR3 in amino acids: CASSGGQGNYGYTF. In DNA form, the CDR3 reads TGTGCCAGCAGCGGGGGGCAGGGGAACTATGGCTACACCTTC.

The chain uses TRBV2 and TRBJ1-2; D unresolved. Trimming left V 3 bases short and J 4 bases short, with 9 bases between. The CDR3 length is 13 residues. Germline V lookup: CDR1 SNHLY, CDR2 FYNNEI. The CDR3 DNA reads TGTGCCAGCAGTGACGCGGAGGGCTATGGCTACACCTTC. Its protein is CASSDAEGYGYTF. The full variable domain, completed using reference TRBV2 and TRBJ1-2, is EPEVTQTPSHQVTQMGQEVILRCVPISNHLYFYWYRQILGQKVEFLVSFYNNEISEKSEIFDDQFSVERPDGSNFTLKIRSTKLEDSAMYFCASSDAEGYGYTFGSGTRLTVV.

The chain uses TRBV18 and TRBJ1-1, with TRBD1 identical over 7 bases. In germline, CDR1 is KGHSH, CDR2 LQKENI. With V trimmed by 5 bases and J by 7 bases, 10 bases remained unmatched. The length of the CDR3 is 14 residues. CDR3 sequence: CASSIDRAGNEAFF. CDR3 DNA: TGTGCCAGCTCAATTGACAGGGCCGGGAATGAAGCTTTCTTT.

The J gene is TRBJ1-2, the V gene TRBV6-5, with D possibly being TRBD1 (6 bases). Per the germline V gene, CDR1 is MNHEY and CDR2 is SVGAGI. The CDR3 totals 13 residues. V shed 7 bases and J shed 1 base, with 10 bases lying between them. The CDR3 DNA reads TGTGCCAGCAAAAAACAGGGTAACTATGGCTACACCTTC. Translation: CASKKQGNYGYTF.